This T cell receptor beta chain was identified in a study of glioma-infiltrating T cells after dendritic cell vaccination. Repertoires were generated with immunoSEQ multiplex PCR, while TCRdb's copy carries only in-frame clones and drops some. The sample has tens of thousands of clones, about 85% seen once; the top ten hold about an eighth. The V segment lost 3 bases and the J segment 4 bases; nucleotides outside the gene matches: 1. Germline loops: CDR1 SGHAT, CDR2 FQNNGV. This CDR3 contains 14 residues. The TCR originated in a human donor with glioblastoma. The V and J genes are TRBV11-2 and TRBJ1-1; TRBD1 aligns across 11 bases. Sample: blood, taken before dendritic cell vaccination. The CDR3 reads CASSFGTGGTEAFF. The CDR3 DNA sequence: TGTGCCAGCAGCTTTGGGACAGGGGGCACTGAAGCTTTCTTT.